These 26 T cell receptor beta chains were sequenced from one sample in a study of Graves' ophthalmopathy and Graves' hyperthyroidism. TCR beta CDR3 amplification used RNA transcripts. First-round RT-PCR employed HTBI primers, with a second-round multiplex PCR after it. In TCRdb, the multiplex PCR reads were re-called with MiXCR into one record per CDR3 protein. The data hold 220,000 or so distinct CDR3 sequences, with approximately 21% observed a single time. Sequencing was carried out using peripheral blood. The receptors were sampled from a woman between 45 and 60 years old with Graves' ophthalmopathy.

This chain uses TRBV6-5 with TRBJ1-2, with D maybe TRBD1 (6 bases). Trimming shortened V by 4 bases and J by 6 bases, and 9 bases separated the two germline ends. Germline V gives CDR1 MNHEY, CDR2 SVGAGI. This CDR3 is 12 amino acids long. This CDR3 is CASSSQGDGYTF. CDR3 DNA sequence: TGTGCCAGCAGTTCACAGGGTGATGGCTACACCTTC.

Many counts were recorded for this clonotype. The genes are TRBV7-8 and TRBJ2-7, with 7 bases fitting TRBD1. V lost 1 base to trimming and J lost 3 bases; unmatched junction nucleotides: 3. The CDR3 runs to 14 residues. The germline gives CDR1 SGHVS, CDR2 FQNEAQ. The chain's CDR3 is CASSLEQGNYEQYF. The CDR3 DNA sequence: TGTGCCAGCAGCTTAGAACAGGGGAACTACGAGCAGTACTTC. Filled out from reference TRBV7-8 and TRBJ2-7, the complete variable domain reads GAGVSQSPRYKVAKRGQDVALRCDPISGHVSLFWYQQALGQGPEFLTYFQNEAQLDKSGLPSDRFFAERPEGSVSTLKIQRTQQEDSAVYLCASSLEQGNYEQYFGPGTRLTVT.

This clonotype was counted many times. The rearrangement uses TRBV10-3 and TRBJ2-5, with D hard to call. CDR3 length: 14 residues. Germline CDR1 is ENHRY and CDR2 is SYGVKD. Deletions cut 5 bases from V and 3 bases from J, with 13 bases between. For the CDR3, the DNA is TGTGCCATCAGTCAAACCTCAGGAAAAGAGACCCAGTACTTC. This encodes CAISQTSGKETQYF.

In this sample, this clonotype turned up a few times. The V and J genes are TRBV28 and TRBJ2-5; 7 bases are a match to TRBD1. CDR1 MDHEN and CDR2 SYDVKM come from the germline V gene. Trimming at V came to 4 bases and at J to 6 bases, leaving 5 bases not matched to a gene. The CDR3 totals 13 residues. In nucleotides, the CDR3 is TGTGCCAGCAGTTACACAGGGGATCAGACCCAGTACTTC. Amino acid sequence: CASSYTGDQTQYF.

This clonotype has at least ten counts. The V gene is TRBV10-3, the J gene TRBJ1-1; tentatively, D is TRBD1 (5 bases). CDR1 is ENHRY and CDR2 is SYGVKD in the germline V gene. The CDR3 covers 16 residues. Trimming removed 2 bases at V and 0 bases at J, with 13 bases between. The CDR3 is CAISEGGGGMNTEAFF. For the CDR3, the DNA is TGTGCCATCAGTGAGGGTGGGGGAGGGATGAACACTGAAGCTTTCTTT.

This clonotype appeared many times. This rearrangement joins TRBV5-1 to TRBJ1-1; D ambiguous. This CDR3 has 16 residues. V lost 3 bases to trimming and J lost 4 bases, with 19 bases between them. The germline V gene has CDR1 SGHRS and CDR2 YFSETQ. The CDR3 DNA is TGCGCCAGCAGCTCCCGGGCCTCAATCGGCGGCACTGAAGCTTTCTTT. It translates to CASSSRASIGGTEAFF.

Notes on this clonotype: Possible read error: a much larger clone is one base away. The genes are TRBV5-1 and TRBJ2-7; 8 bases line up with TRBD1. This CDR3 is 14 amino acids long. The junction had 12 bases not matched to a gene; V was cut back by 7 bases and J by 6 bases. CDR1 and CDR2 (germline): SGHRS, YFSETQ. CDR3 amino acids: CASGLGQGGPEQYF. The CDR3 DNA is TGCGCCAGCGGCCTAGGACAGGGCGGGCCCGAGCAGTACTTC.

This clonotype has a count of ten or more. This may stem from a read error, because a much larger clone lies one nucleotide away. The chain joins TRBV6-1 to TRBJ1-2, with D possibly TRBD1 on 5 matching bases. The CDR3 has 13 residues. Between the trimmed V and J ends, which lost 4 bases and 7 bases, there was a span of 13 bases. Germline V gene data show CDR1 as MNHNS and CDR2 as SASEGT. The CDR3: CASSGQKALGYTF. As DNA, the CDR3 is TGTGCCAGCAGTGGACAGAAAGCTCTTGGCTACACCTTC.

J is TRBJ1-1 and V is TRBV4-1; 7 nucleotides align to TRBD1. Trimming took 2 bases from V and 2 from J; bases not matched to a gene: 17. The CDR3 has 19 residues. Per the germline V gene, CDR1 is MGHRA and CDR2 is YSYEKL. CDR3 residues: CASSQYGLGTVKQNTEAFF. The CDR3 DNA reads TGCGCCAGCAGCCAATACGGACTCGGGACAGTAAAACAAAACACTGAAGCTTTCTTT.

This clonotype was recorded many times. The gene calls are TRBV6-2 or TRBV6-3 and TRBJ2-7; 8 positions agree with TRBD2. This CDR3 has 14 residues. The junction had 6 bases not matched to a gene; V was cut back by 7 bases and J by 1 base. Per germline, CDR1 MNHEY and CDR2 SVGEGT. The CDR3 sequence: CASIGGRPSYEQYF. CDR3 coding DNA: TGTGCCAGCATCGGCGGGAGGCCTTCCTACGAGCAGTACTTC.

The genes are TRBV6-1 and TRBJ1-1; 7 bases are a match to TRBD1. With V trimmed by 5 bases and J by 7 bases, 4 bases remained unmatched. The length of the CDR3 is 12 residues. Germline V CDR1 and CDR2: MNHNS, SASEGT. CDR3 sequence: CASSKGTDEAFF. CDR3 nucleotide sequence: TGTGCCAGCAGTAAAGGGACAGATGAAGCTTTCTTT.

In this sample, this clonotype turned up a few times. J is TRBJ1-6 and V is TRBV18; D remains unclear. CDR1 is KGHSH, CDR2 LQKENI, per germline. The CDR3 is 13 amino acids. V was shortened by 1 base and J by 8 bases, with 6 bases between the two germline ends. As DNA, the CDR3 is TGTGCCAGCTCACCACAAGAATATTCACCCCTCCACTTT. The encoded protein is CASSPQEYSPLHF.

This clonotype showed up many times. This chain links TRBV24-1 with TRBJ2-3; TRBD2 matches 9 bases. After removal of 7 bases from V and 3 bases from J, the junction contained 4 bases not matched to a gene. The length of the CDR3 is 14 residues. Looked up from germline, CDR1 is KGHDR and CDR2 is SFDVKD. The DNA of the CDR3 is TGTGCCACCAGAGGGCTAGCGGGAACAGATACGCAGTATTTT. Translated: CATRGLAGTDTQYF.

This clonotype was seen ten or more times. The chain combines TRBV6-2 or TRBV6-3 with TRBJ2-7; D is possibly TRBD1 (6 bases). The V gene lost 2 bases and the J gene lost 1 base, with 12 bases spanning the gap. CDR3 length equals 15 residues. Germline-derived CDR1 and CDR2 are MNHEY and SVGEGT. The CDR3 loop is CASSYVGTPSYEQYF. The CDR3 DNA reads TGTGCCAGCAGTTACGTCGGGACACCATCCTACGAGCAGTACTTC.

About this clonotype itself: A much bigger clone sits one base away, suggesting this may be a read error. The CDR3 DNA is TGTGCCAGCAGCCGGGCTAGCGGGAGTCCCTACGAGCAGTACTTC. It yields the protein CASSRASGSPYEQYF. The chain is built from TRBV12-3 or TRBV12-4 and TRBJ2-7, with 10 bases identical to TRBD2. The CDR3 extends over 15 amino acids. The V and J ends lost 6 bases and 2 bases, in that order; junction bases with no gene match: 7.

In this sample, this clonotype turned up many times. The V and J genes are TRBV6-2 or TRBV6-3 and TRBJ1-4, with a tentative D call TRBD1 (5 bases). This CDR3 contains 19 residues. The germline V and J ends were trimmed by 6 bases and 8 bases, with 31 bases remaining between them. Germline V gives CDR1 MNHEY, CDR2 SVGEGT. CDR3 DNA sequence: TGTGCCAGCAGGGGGGGGACCCCTTCGACCTTAACCGGACGGGAAAAACTGTTTTTT. Protein product: CASRGGTPSTLTGREKLFF.

This clonotype was seen repeatedly, ten times or more. The chain has TRBV27 and TRBJ1-5, with TRBD1 as a possible D gene (6 bases). This CDR3 is 13 amino acids long. V was trimmed by 8 bases and J by 5 bases, leaving 13 bases between them. Germline V gives CDR1 MNHEY, CDR2 SMNVEV (reference sequence). CDR3 in DNA: TGTGCCAGCGGATCACAGGGTTATCAGCCCCAGCATTTT. This codes for CASGSQGYQPQHF.

This clonotype showed up many times. The J gene is TRBJ1-1, the V gene TRBV28; D gene uncertain. From germline, CDR1 is MDHEN and CDR2 SYDVKM. CDR3 length: 13 amino acids. The CDR3 coding sequence is TGTGGCTCCTCCGAAATTCTACGAACTGAAGCTTTCTTT. Protein sequence: CGSSEILRTEAFF.

The rearrangement uses TRBV11-2 and TRBJ2-7; 13 bases map to TRBD2. Losses at the gene ends were 5 bases for V and 2 bases for J; bases not matched to a gene: 3. CDR3 length: 15 residues. Germline V gives CDR1 SGHAT, CDR2 FQNNGV. The CDR3 reads CASSAGLAGPYEQYF. For the CDR3, the DNA is TGTGCCAGCAGCGCGGGACTAGCGGGACCCTACGAGCAGTACTTC.

This clonotype appeared many times. V gene TRBV7-2 combines with J gene TRBJ1-3; D is uncertain. The CDR3 spans 14 residues. The germline CDR1 and CDR2 sequences are SGHTA and FQGNSA. The germline V and J ends were trimmed by 2 bases and 1 base, with 6 bases remaining between them. Here the CDR3 reads CASSLTASGNTIYF. The CDR3 nucleotides are TGTGCCAGCAGCTTAACGGCTTCTGGAAACACCATATATTTT.

The rearrangement joins TRBV6-1 to TRBJ2-5; TRBD2 matches at 8 bases. The CDR3 loop spans 14 amino acids. J was trimmed by 5 bases and V by 4 bases; bases with no gene match: 6. CDR1 and CDR2 from the germline V gene are MNHNS and SASEGT. The CDR3 coding sequence is TGTGCCAGCAGTGGGGGACTAGTGAGGGAGACCCAGTACTTC. Amino acid sequence: CASSGGLVRETQYF.

V gene TRBV7-8 combines with J gene TRBJ1-5, with D perhaps TRBD1 (5 bases). This CDR3 is built from 17 residues. The V end was cut by 5 bases, the J end by 1 base, with 18 bases between. Germline CDR1 SGHVS, CDR2 FQNEAQ. CDR3 region: CASSRGAGWRSNQPQHF. The CDR3 nucleotides read TGTGCCAGCAGCCGCGGGGCAGGGTGGAGGAGCAATCAGCCCCAGCATTTT. Full variable domain (remainder filled in from reference TRBV7-8 and TRBJ1-5): GAGVSQSPRYKVAKRGQDVALRCDPISGHVSLFWYQQALGQGPEFLTYFQNEAQLDKSGLPSDRFFAERPEGSVSTLKIQRTQQEDSAVYLCASSRGAGWRSNQPQHFGDGTRLSIL.

This clonotype was recorded many times. The chain combines TRBV20-1 with TRBJ1-1; TRBD1 is a possible D gene (5 bases). The CDR3 consists of 12 residues. Looked up from germline, CDR1 is DFQATT and CDR2 is SNEGSKA (reference sequence). V was shortened by 3 bases and J by 11 bases, with 16 bases between the two germline ends. Written as DNA, the CDR3 is TGCAGTGCTAGTACGATAGTGGGGGGGGCTTTCTTT. Translated, it gives CSASTIVGGAFF.

In this sample, this clonotype turned up a few times. The V gene is TRBV5-1, the J gene TRBJ2-7; tentative D call: TRBD2 (5 bases). The CDR3 has 15 residues. The germline CDR1 and CDR2 sequences are SGHRS and YFSETQ. Trimming removed 4 bases from V and 3 bases from J, with 17 bases in between. DNA for the CDR3: TGCGCCAGCAGCCCGGAGGTTAGCAGGAACTACGAGCAGTACTTC. This gives the protein CASSPEVSRNYEQYF.

A word on this clonotype: A read error may explain this, as a much larger clone is one base away. The chain recombines TRBV19 with TRBJ2-7; a weak D match, TRBD2 (6 bases). V lost 7 bases, J lost 2 bases, and 15 bases lay in between. The CDR3 consists of 14 residues. Germline V gives CDR1 LNHDA, CDR2 SQIVND (reference sequence). CDR3 sequence reads: CASTQSSATYEQYF. The CDR3 nucleotides are TGTGCCAGTACCCAGTCTAGCGCGACCTACGAGCAGTACTTC.

This clonotype was counted many times. V and J are TRBV13 and TRBJ2-7, with 7 positions matching TRBD2. From germline, CDR1 is PRHDT and CDR2 FYEKMQ (reference sequence). The CDR3 spans 15 residues. J was trimmed by 4 bases and V by 5 bases; bases with no gene match: 11. CDR3 nucleotide sequence: TGTGCCAGCAGCGTTCTGGGGAGCGGGACGTACGAGCAGTACTTC. Translating gives CASSVLGSGTYEQYF.